One and the same sample provided the 6 T cell receptor beta chains below, sequenced in a study of blood T cell repertoires in COVID-19. Clones were read by immunoSEQ multiplex PCR, and TCRdb kept only the in-frame ones, dropping some. The sample includes around 250,000 clones, approximately 91% of them seen just once. Sequenced sample: PBMCs or T cells enriched from blood (not recorded which). The receptors stem from a human donor in a cohort exposed to, infected with or recovered from COVID-19 (not recorded which). The donor label of this sample is uncertain.

The chain employs TRBV24-1 and TRBJ2-5, with TRBD1 identical over 7 bases. The CDR3 covers 14 residues. The V gene's germline CDR1 is KGHDR and CDR2 SFDVKD. V was clipped by 4 bases and J by 7 bases; unmatched bases: 8. The DNA of the CDR3 is TGTGCCACCAGTGACAGCGACAGGGCTCGGACCCAGTACTTC. Translation: CATSDSDRARTQYF.

This chain uses TRBV30 with TRBJ1-4; possibly TRBD1 for D (5 bases). Per germline, CDR1 GTSNPN and CDR2 SVGIG (reference sequence). V shed 2 bases and J shed 7 bases, with 17 bases lying between them. The CDR3 consists of 15 residues. CDR3 sequence: CAWSPPGSLGEKLFF. DNA of the CDR3: TGTGCCTGGAGTCCCCCAGGGTCTTTAGGTGAAAAACTGTTTTTT.

The rearrangement joins TRBV15 to TRBJ1-5; perhaps TRBD1 as D (6 bases). CDR3 length: 17 amino acids. V was pared by 5 bases and J by 2 bases, with 19 bases between. The germline V gene has CDR1 LNHNV and CDR2 YYDKDF (reference sequence). The CDR3 bases are TGTGCCACCAGCGGAGCCGGGACAATACCCCGCAATCAGCCCCAGCATTTT. Translation: CATSGAGTIPRNQPQHF.

The chain employs TRBV7-2 and TRBJ1-2; 9 bases align to TRBD1. The germline gives CDR1 SGHTA, CDR2 FQGNSA. V lost 5 bases and J lost 4; bases outside the gene matches: 11. This CDR3 has 16 residues. The CDR3 reads CASSPQGTGSGYGYTF. The CDR3 region has the DNA TGTGCCAGCAGCCCTCAAGGGACAGGGAGTGGCTATGGCTACACCTTC.

J is TRBJ1-1 and V is TRBV9; 8 positions agree with TRBD1. Losses at the gene ends were 7 bases for V and 6 bases for J; bases not matched to a gene: 8. Germline V gene data show CDR1 as SGDLS and CDR2 as YYNGEE. This CDR3 is built from 13 residues. The CDR3 sequence is CASDPRDRPEAFF. CDR3 sequence (DNA): TGTGCCAGCGACCCCCGGGACAGGCCTGAAGCTTTCTTT.

This clone was observed a few times. V usage is TRBV9 and J usage is TRBJ1-2, with 7 bases identical to TRBD1. The CDR3 totals 15 residues. V dropped 0 bases and J dropped 4; count of bases not matched to a gene: 6. Germline lookup yields CDR1 SGDLS and CDR2 YYNGEE. CDR3 amino acids: CASSVGQGVGYGYTF. The CDR3 DNA is TGTGCCAGCAGCGTAGGACAGGGAGTCGGCTATGGCTACACCTTC.